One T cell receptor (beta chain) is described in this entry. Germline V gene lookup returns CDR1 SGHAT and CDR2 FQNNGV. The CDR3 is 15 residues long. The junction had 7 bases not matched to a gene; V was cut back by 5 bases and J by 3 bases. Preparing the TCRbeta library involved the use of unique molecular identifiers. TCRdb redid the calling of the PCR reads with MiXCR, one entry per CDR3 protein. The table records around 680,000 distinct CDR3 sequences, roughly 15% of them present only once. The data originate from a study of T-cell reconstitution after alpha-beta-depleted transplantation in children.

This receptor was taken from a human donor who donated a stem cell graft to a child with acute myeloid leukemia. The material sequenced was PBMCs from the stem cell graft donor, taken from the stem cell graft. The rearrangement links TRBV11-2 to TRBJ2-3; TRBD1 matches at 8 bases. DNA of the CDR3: TGTGCCAGCAGCACCCGACAGGGGCCTACAGATACGCAGTATTTT. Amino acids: CASSTRQGPTDTQYF.